The 23 T cell receptor beta chains listed next were all sequenced from one sample in a study of blood T cell repertoires in COVID-19. Assay: immunoSEQ multiplex PCR; the TCRdb copy retains only in-frame clones and omits some. The sample records over 25,000 clones, roughly 85% being singletons. The sequenced sample consisted of peripheral blood. The source of these receptors is a human donor in a cohort sampled during active COVID-19.

This clone was counted only a few times. The J gene is TRBJ2-1, the V gene TRBV9, with 9 bases that match TRBD2. The ends lost 2 bases at V and 12 bases at J; junction bases unmatched: 9. Germline-derived CDR1 and CDR2 are SGDLS and YYNGEE. The CDR3 consists of 14 residues. CDR3 amino acids: CASSVRLAGWVQFF. In DNA form, the CDR3 reads TGTGCCAGCAGCGTGCGGCTAGCGGGGTGGGTGCAGTTCTTC.

CDR3 sequence reads: CASSLTGRGNTEAFF. The CDR3 DNA sequence: TGTGCCAGCAGCTTAACTGGCAGGGGGAACACTGAAGCTTTCTTT. The chain couples TRBV7-2 to TRBJ1-1, with D maybe TRBD1 (6 bases). Per germline, CDR1 SGHTA and CDR2 FQGNSA. V lost 2 bases and J lost 1, with 11 bases in between. The CDR3 totals 15 residues.

This rearrangement joins TRBV5-8 to TRBJ2-5; TRBD2 is a possible D gene (5 bases). V lost 0 bases to trimming and J lost 5 bases, with 11 bases between them. The germline V gene has CDR1 SGHTS and CDR2 YDEGEE. This CDR3 is 14 amino acids long. CDR3 region: CASSLGLALETQYF. CDR3 DNA: TGTGCCAGCAGCTTGGGGCTAGCTCTGGAGACCCAGTACTTC.

This sequence joins TRBV7-9 and TRBJ1-4; no reliable D call. V dropped 7 bases and J dropped 5 bases, with 8 bases sitting between them. Germline V CDR1 and CDR2: SEHNR, FQNEAQ (reference sequence). The CDR3 contains 12 residues. This CDR3 reads CASNIINEKLFF. The DNA of the CDR3 is TGTGCCAGCAACATTATAAATGAAAAACTGTTTTTT.

This chain uses TRBV6-5 with TRBJ2-7; no definite D call. The CDR3 loop spans 14 amino acids. Germline loops: CDR1 MNHEY, CDR2 SVGAGI. V was cut by 2 bases and J by 0 bases, with 8 bases left in between. As DNA, the CDR3 is TGTGCCAGCAGTTACAGAGAAAACTCCTACGAGCAGTACTTC. Translated: CASSYRENSYEQYF.

The rearrangement links TRBV3-1 (or the pseudogene TRBV3-2) to TRBJ1-1; D might be TRBD1 (5 bases). The V end lost 3 bases, the J end lost 1 base, and 9 bases lay between the germline ends. Germline CDR1 reads LGHDT; CDR2 reads YNNKEL (reference sequence). CDR3 size: 14 residues. In nucleotides, the CDR3 is TGTGCCAGCAGCCAGGGGCGATGGAACACTGAAGCTTTCTTT. Residues: CASSQGRWNTEAFF.

The CDR3 region is CASSLSRGQGTNVLTF. The DNA for the CDR3 is TGTGCCAGCAGTTTATCGCGGGGACAGGGGACCAACGTCCTGACTTTC. The chain couples TRBV27 to TRBJ2-6, with TRBD1 matching over 10 bases. V was clipped by 0 bases and J by 8 bases; unmatched bases: 4. This CDR3 region has 16 residues. CDR1 is MNHEY, CDR2 SMNVEV, per germline (reference sequence).

The CDR3 DNA reads as TGTGCCATCAGCCCAGCGGGGATCCCCTACGAGCAGTACTTC. Encoded protein: CAISPAGIPYEQYF. The rearrangement links TRBV10-3 to TRBJ2-7; 7 nucleotides line up with TRBD2. The CDR3 sequence is 14 residues long. CDR1 and CDR2 from the germline V gene are ENHRY and SYGVKD. After removal of 6 bases from V and 2 bases from J, the junction contained 7 bases not matched to a gene.

The chain recombines TRBV14 with TRBJ1-1; no firm D call. Trimming took 4 bases from V and 7 from J, leaving 10 bases between them. CDR3 length: 12 amino acids. Germline V gene lookup returns CDR1 SGHDN and CDR2 FVKESK. CDR3 sequence: CASSRSDIEAFF. The CDR3 DNA reads TGTGCCAGCAGCCGATCCGACATTGAAGCTTTCTTT.

This chain uses TRBV9 with TRBJ2-5; D gene ambiguous. The length of the CDR3 is 16 residues. The germline V and J ends were trimmed by 3 bases and 0 bases, with 15 bases remaining between them. Germline loops: CDR1 SGDLS, CDR2 YYNGEE. Written as DNA, the CDR3 is TGTGCCAGCAGCGCCGGGTCTTCTTGGAACCAAGAGACCCAGTACTTC. Its translation is CASSAGSSWNQETQYF.

This clone was detected once. The chain is built from TRBV14 and TRBJ2-7; 7 nucleotides align to TRBD1. Germline CDR1 SGHDN, CDR2 FVKESK. The CDR3 is 15 residues long. Trimming took 2 bases from V and 9 from J; bases not matched to a gene: 13. The CDR3 DNA reads TGTGCCAGCAGCCAAATCGAGACAGGGACGGTGGGGCAGTACTTC. Encoded protein: CASSQIETGTVGQYF.

The chain couples TRBV4-1 to TRBJ2-1; 7 bases match TRBD1. Germline CDR1 and CDR2: MGHRA and YSYEKL. The CDR3 is 15 amino acids. After removal of 1 base from V and 8 bases from J, the junction contained 8 bases not matched to a gene. CDR3 coding DNA: TGCGCCAGCAGCCAAGTGGAGACAGGGATAGATGAGCAGTTCTTC. Its protein is CASSQVETGIDEQFF.

The chain carries TRBV18 and TRBJ1-2, with TRBD1 matching over 7 bases. CDR3 length: 16 amino acids. In germline, CDR1 is KGHSH, CDR2 LQKENI. Trimming took 3 bases from V and 5 from J; bases not matched to a gene: 12. CDR3 amino acids: CASSPRRDRWEYGYTF. The DNA of the CDR3 is TGTGCCAGCTCACCCCGGCGGGACAGATGGGAATATGGCTACACCTTC.

This clone was recorded once. The V and J genes are TRBV3-1 (or the pseudogene TRBV3-2) and TRBJ1-2; weak D call: TRBD1 (5 bases). V lost 4 bases and J 0 bases, leaving 12 bases between the germline ends. The CDR3 has 15 amino acids. CDR1 is LGHDT, CDR2 YNNKEL, per germline (reference sequence). CDR3 loop: CASSRRTSANYGYTF. The CDR3, as DNA: TGTGCCAGCAGCCGCCGGACAAGCGCTAACTATGGCTACACCTTC.

CDR3 amino acids: CASSLSGGSYNEQFF. DNA for the CDR3: TGTGCCAGCAGCTTAAGTGGGGGGTCCTACAATGAGCAGTTCTTC. The chain uses TRBV7-9 and TRBJ2-1, with D perhaps TRBD2 (6 bases). The germline V and J ends were trimmed by 2 bases and 1 base, with 9 bases remaining between them. The germline V gene encodes CDR1 SEHNR and CDR2 FQNEAQ (reference sequence). The CDR3 length is 15 residues.

This chain joins TRBV27 and TRBJ2-3; 7 positions agree with TRBD1. Germline values: CDR1 MNHEY, CDR2 SMNVEV (reference sequence). The V segment lost 3 bases and the J segment 2 bases; nucleotides outside the gene matches: 8. The CDR3 is made up of 16 amino acids. The CDR3 nucleotides read TGTGCCAGCAGTTTCATAGGACAGGCATACACAGATACGCAGTATTTT. This codes for CASSFIGQAYTDTQYF.

The chain links TRBV7-2 to TRBJ2-1; 16 bases map to TRBD2. V lost 0 bases to trimming and J lost 9 bases; unmatched junction nucleotides: 8. Germline assignment: CDR1 SGHTA and CDR2 FQGNSA. The CDR3 covers 18 residues. The CDR3, as DNA: TGTGCCAGCAGCTTAGCGCGGGGACTAGCGGGGGGGCAGGGTGAGCAGTTCTTC. Translation gives CASSLARGLAGGQGEQFF.

V is TRBV6-5 and J is TRBJ2-3, with a possible D match to TRBD2 (7 bases). Germline assignment: CDR1 MNHEY and CDR2 SVGAGI. The CDR3 spans 15 residues. Trimming shortened V by 6 bases and J by 3 bases, and 16 bases separated the two germline ends. The CDR3 DNA reads as TGTGCCAGCAGCAGGATGGGGGGGCCGACAGATACGCAGTATTTT. Amino acids: CASSRMGGPTDTQYF.

This sequence joins TRBV7-2 and TRBJ2-2; 7 nucleotides align to TRBD2. Looked up from germline, CDR1 is SGHTA and CDR2 is FQGNSA. The CDR3 consists of 15 residues. With V trimmed by 6 bases and J by 5 bases, 9 bases remained unmatched. The CDR3: CASRSRGGGTGELFF. As DNA, the CDR3 is TGTGCCAGCAGATCCCGGGGCGGGGGTACCGGGGAGCTGTTTTTT. The full variable domain, in which reference TRBV7-2 and TRBJ2-2 provide the parts outside the CDR3, is GAGVSQSPSNKVTEKGKDVELRCDPISGHTALYWYRQSLGQGLEFLIYFQGNSAPDKSGLPSDRFSAERTGGSVSTLTIQRTQQEDSAVYLCASRSRGGGTGELFFGEGSRLTVL.

The rearrangement joins TRBV5-5 to TRBJ1-3; D is ambiguous. In germline, CDR1 is SGHKS, CDR2 YYEKEE (reference sequence). There are 15 residues in the CDR3. The V end was cut by 6 bases, the J end by 4 bases, with 17 bases between. The CDR3 protein is CASTQRAGGGNTIYF. The CDR3 bases are TGTGCCAGCACCCAGAGGGCCGGTGGGGGAAACACCATATATTTT.

V usage is TRBV18 and J usage is TRBJ1-5; tentatively, D is TRBD1 (6 bases). Trimming stripped 5 bases from V and 1 base from J, with 12 bases between. This CDR3 is built from 15 residues. Germline values: CDR1 KGHSH, CDR2 LQKENI. CDR3 amino acids: CASSSDRGSNQPQHF. The CDR3, as DNA: TGTGCCAGCTCATCGGACAGAGGGAGCAATCAGCCCCAGCATTTT.

The rearrangement uses TRBV29-1 and TRBJ2-7; 9 positions match TRBD1. The germline gives CDR1 SQVTM, CDR2 ANQGSEA. Losses at the gene ends were 6 bases for V and 5 bases for J; bases not matched to a gene: 11. The CDR3 has 14 residues. The chain's CDR3 is CSVVGQGWRDEQYF. CDR3 coding DNA: TGCAGCGTCGTTGGACAGGGGTGGAGGGACGAGCAGTACTTC.

The chain carries TRBV27 and TRBJ2-7, with D perhaps TRBD1 (6 bases). The CDR3 runs to 14 residues. Trimming stripped 2 bases from V and 2 bases from J, with 10 bases between. Germline CDR1 reads MNHEY; CDR2 reads SMNVEV (reference sequence). The CDR3 DNA follows: TGTGCCAGCAGTTTAAGACAGGAACCCTACGAGCAGTACTTC. Translated: CASSLRQEPYEQYF.